These 30 T cell receptor beta chains originate from one sample sequenced in a study of cytomegalovirus exposure and HLA in healthy donors. Primers included in the PCR were 60 Vbeta and 13 Jbeta primers. Clones were sequenced by immunoSEQ multiplex PCR, and TCRdb holds only the in-frame ones, with some missing. Of more than 95,000 clones listed, around four fifths are singletons. The sequenced sample consisted of PBMCs. These receptors were collected from a man between 18 and 29 years old in good health and CMV-seropositive.

The rearrangement links TRBV19 to TRBJ1-1, with a weak D call TRBD1 (5 bases). CDR1 and CDR2 (germline): LNHDA, SQIVND (reference sequence). Trimming shortened V by 7 bases and J by 6 bases, and 15 bases separated the two germline ends. The CDR3 has 13 residues. CDR3 amino acids: CASIALSGPEAFF. CDR3 in DNA: TGTGCCAGTATAGCCCTTTCAGGGCCTGAAGCTTTCTTT.

The chain joins TRBV6-5 to TRBJ1-2; no clear D. The CDR3 has 16 residues. Germline-derived CDR1 and CDR2 are MNHEY and SVGAGI. V lost 0 bases and J lost 3, with 14 bases in between. CDR3 in DNA: TGTGCCAGCAGTTACTCTTCGGGGTTTTGGGACTATGGCTACACCTTC. Its translation: CASSYSSGFWDYGYTF.

The chain is built from TRBV30 and TRBJ1-1; D gene ambiguous. The CDR3 consists of 15 residues. Germline lookup yields CDR1 GTSNPN and CDR2 SVGIG (reference sequence). The V and J ends lost 3 bases and 6 bases respectively, with 20 bases between them. The chain's CDR3 is CAWRTRPSNVAEAFF. CDR3 sequence (DNA): TGTGCCTGGAGGACAAGACCCTCAAACGTAGCTGAAGCTTTCTTT.

This chain connects TRBV19 to TRBJ1-5; perhaps TRBD1 as D (6 bases). The V end was cut by 3 bases, the J end by 6 bases, with 12 bases between. The CDR3 is 14 residues long. Germline V gene data show CDR1 as LNHDA and CDR2 as SQIVND (reference sequence). The CDR3 here is CASSIFDRSQPQHF. Written as DNA, the CDR3 is TGTGCCAGTAGTATCTTCGACAGGTCTCAGCCCCAGCATTTT.

The chain recombines TRBV5-1 with TRBJ2-7; 10 bases align to TRBD1. This CDR3 has 14 residues. Germline V CDR1 and CDR2: SGHRS, YFSETQ. Losses at the gene ends were 3 bases for V and 7 bases for J; bases not matched to a gene: 7. In DNA form, the CDR3 reads TGCGCCAGCAGCTATGAGACAGGGGGCATTGAGCAGTACTTC. Amino acids: CASSYETGGIEQYF.

V gene TRBV2 combines with J gene TRBJ1-5, with 7 bases aligning to TRBD1. V trimming: 6 bases; J trimming: 2 bases; junction bases outside the gene matches: 1. Germline V lookup: CDR1 SNHLY, CDR2 FYNNEI. The CDR3 length is 13 residues. The CDR3 DNA follows: TGTGCCAGCAGCGGGACAGGCAATCAGCCCCAGCATTTT. Its protein product is CASSGTGNQPQHF.

This chain uses TRBV19 with TRBJ1-5, with 10 bases fitting TRBD1. Germline V gene data show CDR1 as LNHDA and CDR2 as SQIVND (reference sequence). The CDR3 is 17 residues long. V shed 6 bases, J shed 5 bases, and the junction held 13 bases outside the gene matches. The CDR3 sequence: CASSFRNTGTGDQPQHF. The CDR3 DNA sequence: TGTGCCAGTAGCTTCAGAAACACCGGGACAGGGGATCAGCCCCAGCATTTT.

The J gene is TRBJ1-1, the V gene TRBV2; D gene ambiguous. This CDR3 contains 11 residues. From germline, CDR1 is SNHLY and CDR2 FYNNEI. Trimming took off 8 bases at V and 8 bases at J, with 12 bases between the two ends. CDR3 loop: CASCLPGEAFF. CDR3 nucleotides: TGTGCCAGCTGCCTTCCGGGGGAAGCTTTCTTT. The whole variable domain, filled in from reference TRBV2 and TRBJ1-1, reads EPEVTQTPSHQVTQMGQEVILRCVPISNHLYFYWYRQILGQKVEFLVSFYNNEISEKSEIFDDQFSVERPDGSNFTLKIRSTKLEDSAMYFCASCLPGEAFFGQGTRLTVV.

CDR3 loop: CASTRGQDYGYTF. The CDR3 nucleotides are TGTGCCAGCACCAGAGGACAGGACTATGGCTACACCTTC. The J gene is TRBJ1-2, the V gene TRBV6-5; 7 bases align to TRBD1. The CDR3 contains 13 residues. Germline trimming cut 7 bases from V and 3 bases from J; bases unmatched to any gene: 5. Germline V CDR1 and CDR2: MNHEY, SVGAGI.

This chain connects TRBV5-8 to TRBJ2-3, with D perhaps TRBD1 (5 bases). This CDR3 comprises 15 residues. In germline, CDR1 is SGHTS, CDR2 YDEGEE. Trimming took 7 bases from V and 6 from J, leaving 21 bases between them. The CDR3 protein is CASVVAGLVSDTQYF. The CDR3 DNA follows: TGTGCCAGCGTCGTAGCAGGGTTAGTCTCCGATACGCAGTATTTT.

The CDR3 nucleotides are TGTGCCAGCAGCTTAAGCCGGGGATTGAACACCGGGGAGCTGTTTTTT. This gives the protein CASSLSRGLNTGELFF. This sequence joins TRBV11-2 and TRBJ2-2, with D maybe TRBD2 (5 bases). CDR3 length equals 16 residues. The germline gives CDR1 SGHAT, CDR2 FQNNGV. Trimming stripped 2 bases from V and 1 base from J, with 11 bases between.

The genes are TRBV7-3 and TRBJ2-7, with D maybe TRBD1 (6 bases). The CDR3 sequence is 13 residues long. V shed 5 bases and J shed 6 bases, with 14 bases lying between them. Per the germline V gene, CDR1 is SGHTA and CDR2 is FQGTGA. As DNA, the CDR3 is TGTGCCAGCAGCGTCCAACAGGGTTCCGAGCAGTACTTC. Its protein product is CASSVQQGSEQYF.

V gene TRBV6-6 combines with J gene TRBJ2-3, with D maybe TRBD2 (6 bases). The CDR3 runs to 12 residues. V gave up 8 bases and J gave up 6 bases, with 12 bases separating them. Germline V gives CDR1 MNHNY, CDR2 SVGAGI (reference sequence). The CDR3 region is CASGIRGDTQYF. The CDR3 nucleotides read TGTGCCAGCGGGATACGGGGGGATACGCAGTATTTT.

This clone was detected a few times. This chain uses TRBV5-1 with TRBJ2-7; D possibly corresponds to TRBD2 (6 bases). The V gene lost 3 bases and the J gene lost 2 bases, with 12 bases spanning the gap. There are 14 residues in the CDR3. From germline, CDR1 is SGHRS and CDR2 YFSETQ. CDR3 nucleotide sequence: TGCGCCAGCAGCTCAGTGGCGGGGACCTACGAGCAGTACTTC. This gives the protein CASSSVAGTYEQYF.

The rearrangement joins TRBV15 to TRBJ1-1; 10 bases agree with TRBD1. V shed 3 bases, J shed 4 bases, and the junction held 5 bases outside the gene matches. Per the germline V gene, CDR1 is LNHNV and CDR2 is YYDKDF (reference sequence). CDR3 length equals 15 residues. The CDR3 nucleotides are TGTGCCACCAGCAGGGGACAGGGGTTTGGCACTGAAGCTTTCTTT. Its protein is CATSRGQGFGTEAFF.

This chain uses TRBV5-1 with TRBJ1-4; tentatively, D is TRBD1 (5 bases). Germline CDR1 is SGHRS and CDR2 is YFSETQ. Between the trimmed V and J ends, which lost 0 bases and 8 bases, there was a span of 14 bases. This CDR3 spans 15 amino acids. The CDR3, as DNA: TGCGCCAGCAGCTTGGAACGTCAGGGCGGCGAAAAACTGTTTTTT. Its translation is CASSLERQGGEKLFF.

The chain couples TRBV2 to TRBJ1-5, with D hard to call. Trimming cost V 4 bases and J 1 base, with 8 bases left between them. The CDR3 has 14 amino acids. In germline, CDR1 is SNHLY, CDR2 FYNNEI. The CDR3 is CASSVRVSNQPQHF. DNA for the CDR3: TGTGCCAGCAGTGTTCGGGTAAGCAATCAGCCCCAGCATTTT. The whole variable domain, remainder taken from reference TRBV2 and TRBJ1-5, is EPEVTQTPSHQVTQMGQEVILRCVPISNHLYFYWYRQILGQKVEFLVSFYNNEISEKSEIFDDQFSVERPDGSNFTLKIRSTKLEDSAMYFCASSVRVSNQPQHFGDGTRLSIL.

The table lists this clone with a few counts. This chain connects TRBV4-1 to TRBJ2-7; D unclear. This CDR3 has 16 amino acids. Looked up from germline, CDR1 is MGHRA and CDR2 is YSYEKL. Trimming took off 0 bases at V and 2 bases at J, with 14 bases between the two ends. CDR3 protein: CASSQDGVSAPYEQYF. In nucleotides, the CDR3 is TGCGCCAGCAGCCAAGATGGAGTTTCGGCCCCCTACGAGCAGTACTTC.

The chain couples TRBV30 to TRBJ2-7, with a possible D match to TRBD2 (5 bases). Germline V lookup: CDR1 GTSNPN, CDR2 SVGIG (reference sequence). V lost 7 bases to trimming and J lost 2 bases, with 12 bases between them. This CDR3 comprises 12 residues. Here the CDR3 reads CASSGDTYEQYF. The CDR3 DNA reads TGTGCCTCCTCCGGGGATACCTACGAGCAGTACTTC. The full variable domain, completed using reference TRBV30 and TRBJ2-7, is SQTIHQWPATLVQPVGSPLSLECTVEGTSNPNLYWYRQAAGRGLQLLFYSVGIGQISSEVPQNLSASRPQDRQFILSSKKLLLSDSGFYLCASSGDTYEQYFGPGTRLTVT.

The rearrangement uses TRBV5-8 and TRBJ1-5, with D hard to call. Between the trimmed V and J ends, which lost 4 bases and 5 bases, there was a span of 10 bases. There are 13 residues in the CDR3. Per germline, CDR1 SGHTS and CDR2 YDEGEE. For the CDR3, the DNA is TGTGCCAGCAGCCCGGGATACTATCAGCCCCAGCATTTT. Translation: CASSPGYYQPQHF. The entire variable domain, with the rest obtained from reference TRBV5-8 and TRBJ1-5, is as follows: EAGVTQSPTHLIKTRGQQATLRCSPISGHTSVYWYQQALGLGLQFLLWYDEGEERNRGNFPPRFSGRQFPNYSSELNVNALELEDSALYLCASSPGYYQPQHFGDGTRLSIL.

The CDR3 nucleotides are TGTGCCAGCAGCATAGCGGGGGGCTACAATGAGCAGTTCTTC. Its translation: CASSIAGGYNEQFF. V usage is TRBV6-5 and J usage is TRBJ2-1; TRBD2 matches 10 bases. This CDR3 is 14 amino acids long. Trimming cost V 6 bases and J 3 bases; bases outside gene matches: 2. Germline V gives CDR1 MNHEY, CDR2 SVGAGI.

This clone has a single count. The J gene is TRBJ1-3, the V gene TRBV5-1, with TRBD1 matching over 8 bases. Per germline, CDR1 SGHRS and CDR2 YFSETQ. Germline trimming cut 0 bases from V and 2 bases from J; bases unmatched to any gene: 4. The CDR3 is 16 residues long. Written as DNA, the CDR3 is TGCGCCAGCAGCTTGGGACCGGACAGGGCTGGAAACACCATATATTTT. Amino acids: CASSLGPDRAGNTIYF.

The gene calls are TRBV19 and TRBJ1-2; 10 nucleotides line up with TRBD1. CDR1 LNHDA and CDR2 SQIVND come from the germline V gene (reference sequence). This CDR3 comprises 13 residues. V was clipped by 4 bases and J by 8 bases; unmatched bases: 4. The CDR3 DNA reads TGTGCCAGTAGTACGGGACAGGGGAGAGGCTACACCTTC. Translated, it gives CASSTGQGRGYTF.

The chain carries TRBV6-5 and TRBJ1-4; D ambiguous. This CDR3 comprises 15 residues. V was pared by 1 base and J by 8 bases, with 14 bases between. The V gene's germline CDR1 is MNHEY and CDR2 SVGAGI. This CDR3 is CASSYWPNVNEKLFF. The CDR3 coding sequence is TGTGCCAGCAGTTACTGGCCAAATGTTAACGAAAAACTGTTTTTT.

The gene calls are TRBV19 and TRBJ1-2, with 9 bases lining up with TRBD1. CDR1 is LNHDA and CDR2 is SQIVND in the germline V gene (reference sequence). This CDR3 contains 16 residues. The V and J ends lost 6 bases and 7 bases, in that order; junction bases with no gene match: 15. CDR3 region: CASRPNGRQGGSGYTF. The CDR3 bases are TGTGCCAGTAGGCCTAACGGACGACAGGGGGGTAGTGGCTACACCTTC.

The J gene is TRBJ2-6, the V gene TRBV7-2; TRBD2 is a possible D gene (5 bases). CDR1 is SGHTA and CDR2 is FQGNSA in the germline V gene. The V end lost 3 bases, the J end lost 2 bases, and 8 bases lay between the germline ends. CDR3 length: 15 residues. The CDR3 protein is CASSFSGTGANVLTF. The CDR3, as DNA: TGTGCCAGCAGCTTCTCGGGGACTGGGGCCAACGTCCTGACTTTC.

This chain uses TRBV7-7 with TRBJ2-1; 7 nucleotides match TRBD2. The CDR3 has 14 residues. The V gene end was trimmed by 8 bases and the J gene end by 5 bases; junction bases not matched to a gene: 9. Germline V gene sequence: CDR1 SSHAT, CDR2 FNYEAQ (reference sequence). CDR3 coding DNA: TGTGCCAGCTCCCCTGGGGGAGGGGACAATGAGCAGTTCTTC. Translating it yields CASSPGGGDNEQFF.

The chain is built from TRBV5-1 and TRBJ1-3; unclear D gene. CDR1 is SGHRS, CDR2 YFSETQ, per germline. The V end was cut by 1 base, the J end by 0 bases, with 14 bases between. The CDR3 length is 17 residues. The CDR3, as DNA: TGCGCCAGCAGCTTGTCCTGGCAGGCGAGCTCTGGAAACACCATATATTTT. Its protein is CASSLSWQASSGNTIYF.

CDR3 sequence reads: CASSYSGQASTDTQYF. In DNA form, the CDR3 reads TGTGCCAGCAGTTACTCAGGACAGGCTAGCACAGATACGCAGTATTTT. The chain is built from TRBV6-6 and TRBJ2-3; 7 bases fit TRBD1. The CDR3 consists of 16 residues. From germline, CDR1 is MNHNY and CDR2 SVGAGI (reference sequence). The junction had 3 bases not matched to a gene; V was cut back by 0 bases and J by 0 bases.

This clone was picked up one time. One end of the junction is discordant with germline, which a read error may explain. The chain is built from TRBV19 and TRBJ2-1; the D is unclear. This CDR3 region has 15 residues. Germline CDR1 and CDR2: LNHDA and SQIVND (reference sequence). CDR3: CASSTQIPPHNGQFF. The CDR3 bases are TGTGCCAGTAGTACCCAGATCCCACCCCACAATGGGCAGTTCTTC.